These 29 T cell receptor beta chains originate from one sample sequenced in a study of regulatory T cells in long-lasting Graves disease (dated by TCRdb to the early 2020s). Read against the paper, the sample's time point label means: persistent/refractory GD, antithyroid drugs over 5 years with positive TRAb. For both TCR sequencing and RNA sequencing, RNA was extracted from PBMCs using TRIzol. Library preparation employed multiplex PCR. Sequencing took place on an Illumina HiSeq 4000. CDR3 regions were amplified by Arm-PCR with iRepertoire HTBI primers to construct TCR beta libraries. Using fastp trimming at Q25 and MiXCR clonotype assembly, TCRdb reanalyzed the public sequencing data and kept in-frame beta chains. Rows merge per CDR3 protein into single entries with the most common DNA and genes. Counted in this sample were under 350,000 distinct CDR3 sequences; 20% to 25% of them appeared once. Together, the top ten hold around three fifths of the sample.

The sample in question was peripheral blood mononuclear cells (PBMCs), obtained when the disease was refractory, from a patient treated with antithyroid drugs. These receptors were taken from a female donor with Graves disease.

This chain joins TRBV4-3 and TRBJ2-5; TRBD2 matches 7 bases. The CDR3 has 16 amino acids. Per germline, CDR1 LGHNA and CDR2 YSLEER. Trimming cost V 0 bases and J 2 bases; bases outside gene matches: 6. The CDR3 is CASSQDGAGEQETQYF. The DNA of the CDR3 is TGCGCCAGCAGCCAAGATGGGGCGGGAGAGCAAGAGACCCAGTACTTC.

This clonotype was recorded at least ten times. The chain links TRBV12-3 or TRBV12-4 to TRBJ2-2, with D possibly matching TRBD2 (5 bases). The V and J ends lost 5 bases and 3 bases respectively, with 13 bases between them. The CDR3 loop spans 15 amino acids. CDR3 bases: TGTGCCAGCAGTCGAGCGAGGGCCGACACCGGGGAGCTGTTTTTT. This sequence encodes CASSRARADTGELFF.

CDR3 nucleotide sequence: TGTGCCAGCAGCTCCCGTGGGACAGAAACCTACGAGCAGTACTTC. It translates to CASSSRGTETYEQYF. The V gene is TRBV6-2 or TRBV6-3, the J gene TRBJ2-7, with 7 nucleotides matching TRBD1. The CDR3 covers 15 residues. V trimming: 6 bases; J trimming: 2 bases; junction bases outside the gene matches: 10. Per the germline V gene, CDR1 is MNHEY and CDR2 is SVGEGT.

This clonotype was observed many times. V is TRBV3-1 and J is TRBJ1-2, with D hard to call. V was shortened by 0 bases and J by 0 bases, with 11 bases between the two germline ends. From germline, CDR1 is LGHDT and CDR2 YNNKEL (reference sequence). The CDR3 loop spans 16 amino acids. The CDR3 DNA sequence: TGTGCCAGCAGCCAAGATGGAACCGAAGCTAACTATGGCTACACCTTC. This codes for CASSQDGTEANYGYTF.

The chain uses TRBV6-2 or TRBV6-3 and TRBJ2-1; 7 bases are shared with TRBD1. V was pared by 6 bases and J by 4 bases, with 3 bases of the junction left unmatched. The CDR3 has 13 residues. Germline CDR1 reads MNHEY; CDR2 reads SVGEGT. The CDR3 region is CASRQGRYNEQFF. CDR3 bases: TGTGCCAGCAGACAGGGGCGTTACAATGAGCAGTTCTTC.

This clonotype was seen at least ten times. V usage is TRBV20-1 and J usage is TRBJ1-1, with TRBD1 matching 7 bases. The germline V gene has CDR1 DFQATT and CDR2 SNEGSKA (reference sequence). The CDR3 has 14 residues. Trimming took 4 bases from V and 3 from J; bases not matched to a gene: 8. The CDR3 is CSAKTGRLDTEAFF. The CDR3 nucleotides read TGCAGTGCTAAGACAGGGAGGTTGGACACTGAAGCTTTCTTT.

This clonotype appeared many times. V and J are TRBV12-3 or TRBV12-4 and TRBJ1-6; D remains unclear. The CDR3 extends over 14 amino acids. V was pared by 4 bases and J by 5 bases, with 9 bases between. CDR3 protein: CASSYGSDNSPLHF. CDR3 coding DNA: TGTGCCAGCAGTTACGGGAGCGATAATTCACCCCTCCACTTT.

The table lists this clonotype with a few counts. This rearrangement joins TRBV6-5 to TRBJ2-6, with a tentative D call TRBD1 (6 bases). Trimming pared 1 base from V and 0 bases from J, leaving 10 bases between. The germline CDR1 and CDR2 sequences are MNHEY and SVGAGI. This CDR3 is 17 amino acids long. The DNA for the CDR3 is TGTGCCAGCAGTTACTTTGGACAGAACTCTGGGGCCAACGTCCTGACTTTC. Its translation is CASSYFGQNSGANVLTF.

This clonotype was counted ten times or more. V and J are TRBV6-1 and TRBJ1-1, with 9 bases lining up with TRBD1. The CDR3 is 15 residues long. The trim removed 4 bases at V and 3 bases at J, leaving 6 bases unmatched. Germline loops: CDR1 MNHNS, CDR2 SASEGT. CDR3 sequence reads: CASSGDRAGYTEAFF. Written as DNA, the CDR3 is TGTGCCAGCAGTGGGGACAGGGCTGGGTACACTGAAGCTTTCTTT.

This clonotype was seen a single time. The V gene is TRBV29-1, the J gene TRBJ2-3, with 11 bases fitting TRBD1. CDR1 is SQVTM and CDR2 is ANQGSEA in the germline V gene. The CDR3 covers 18 residues. Trimming took 2 bases from V and 3 from J; bases not matched to a gene: 13. CDR3 sequence: CSVENFFGTGGETDTQYF. The CDR3 DNA follows: TGCAGCGTTGAAAACTTTTTTGGGACAGGGGGTGAAACAGATACGCAGTATTTT.

The J gene is TRBJ2-5, the V gene TRBV6-9, with D uncertain. Germline CDR1 is MNHGY and CDR2 is SVAAGI. The CDR3 runs to 15 residues. V lost 4 bases and J 1 base, leaving 13 bases between the germline ends. The CDR3 DNA reads as TGTGCCAGCAGTTCCCCAGAGCCACGCCAAGAGACCCAGTACTTC. It encodes CASSSPEPRQETQYF.

To note about this clonotype: The junction departs from germline at one end; a sequencing error may be responsible. This chain uses TRBV3-1 with TRBJ1-5; no clear D gene. CDR1 is LGHDT and CDR2 is YNNKEL in the germline V gene (reference sequence). The CDR3 is 12 residues long. Here the CDR3 reads CASGQQDQPRHF. CDR3 sequence (DNA): TGTGCCAGCGGGCAGCAAGATCAGCCCCGGCATTTT. Variable domain in full (rest from reference TRBV3-1 and TRBJ1-5): DTAVSQTPKYLVTQMGNDKSIKCEQNLGHDTMYWYKQDSKKFLKIMFSYNNKELIINETVPNRFSPKSPDKAHLNLHINSLELGDSAVYFCASGQQDQPRHFGDGTRLSIL.

For this clonotype: This clone may be a read error of a much larger clone one base away. This rearrangement joins TRBV28 to TRBJ2-7, with D uncertain. Germline CDR1 MDHEN, CDR2 SYDVKM. CDR3 length: 14 residues. In DNA form, the CDR3 reads TGTGCCAGCAGTTTATCGGGCTATTCCTACGGGCAGTACTTC. As protein: CASSLSGYSYGQYF.

The chain is built from TRBV9 and TRBJ2-5; TRBD2 matches 7 bases. TRBJ2-7 matches the DNA end more closely, so the J call is doubtful. Germline CDR1 reads SGDLS; CDR2 reads YYNGEE. The CDR3 has 16 residues. The DNA for the CDR3 is TGTGCCAGCAGCGTAGATGTGGGAGGGCCTTTTAACGAGCAGTACTTC. Protein product: CASSVDVGGPFNEQYF.

In this sample, this clonotype turned up many times. This sequence joins TRBV11-2 and TRBJ2-7; 9 bases fit TRBD2. The germline V gene has CDR1 SGHAT and CDR2 FQNNGV. Germline trimming cut 0 bases from V and 4 bases from J; bases unmatched to any gene: 4. The CDR3 is made up of 15 amino acids. CDR3 in DNA: TGTGCCAGCAGCTTAGATCACCTAGCGGGATACGAGCAGTACTTC. Translated, it gives CASSLDHLAGYEQYF. The variable domain in full, with the rest retrieved from reference TRBV11-2 and TRBJ2-7, is EAGVAQSPRYKIIEKRQSVAFWCNPISGHATLYWYQQILGQGPKLLIQFQNNGVVDDSQLPKDRFSAERLKGVDSTLKIQPAKLEDSAVYLCASSLDHLAGYEQYFGPGTRLTVT.

This clonotype was picked up many times. The rearrangement uses TRBV30 and TRBJ1-2, with D perhaps matching TRBD1 (5 bases). Germline V gene data show CDR1 as GTSNPN and CDR2 as SVGIG (reference sequence). The CDR3 totals 12 residues. The ends were cut back, 1 base at V and 7 bases at J, with 10 bases in the middle. The CDR3 spells CAWSAPGGGYTF. Here the CDR3 DNA reads TGTGCCTGGAGTGCCCCCGGGGGTGGCTACACCTTC.

This clonotype was counted ten times or more. The V and J genes are TRBV28 and TRBJ1-2, with D maybe TRBD1 (5 bases). Per the germline V gene, CDR1 is MDHEN and CDR2 is SYDVKM. This CDR3 has 13 amino acids. Trimming took off 5 bases at V and 4 bases at J, with 11 bases between the two ends. The chain's CDR3 is CASSPQGFYGYTF. The CDR3 bases are TGTGCCAGCAGTCCGCAGGGATTCTATGGCTACACCTTC.

J is TRBJ2-2 and V is TRBV7-6; D is possibly TRBD2 (5 bases). The CDR3 contains 14 residues. Per the germline V gene, CDR1 is SGHVS and CDR2 is FNYEAQ. V was pared by 5 bases and J by 5 bases, with 12 bases between. Here the CDR3 DNA reads TGTGCCAGCAGCACCGGGATCTCGACCGGGGAGCTGTTTTTT. As protein: CASSTGISTGELFF.

This clonotype was counted a few times. The chain couples TRBV11-2 to TRBJ1-2, with 7 positions matching TRBD1. This CDR3 comprises 15 residues. Losses at the gene ends were 3 bases for V and 5 bases for J; bases not matched to a gene: 9. The germline CDR1 and CDR2 sequences are SGHAT and FQNNGV. DNA of the CDR3: TGTGCCAGCAGCTTTTTAACACAGGGGATGTATGGCTACACCTTC. It codes for CASSFLTQGMYGYTF.

This clonotype was picked up a small number of times. The rearrangement uses TRBV6-1 and TRBJ1-4; D uncertain. Deletions cut 2 bases from V and 8 bases from J, with 15 bases between. The length of the CDR3 is 15 residues. Germline CDR1 is MNHNS and CDR2 is SASEGT. The DNA of the CDR3 is TGTGCCAGCAGTGAAAGAGACGAGGGCTGGGAAAAACTGTTTTTT. As protein: CASSERDEGWEKLFF.

V and J are TRBV29-1 and TRBJ1-2; D gene unclear. The CDR3 spans 11 residues. Trimming left V 4 bases short and J 8 bases short, with 11 bases between. Germline V gives CDR1 SQVTM, CDR2 ANQGSEA. Here the CDR3 reads CSVGTRRGYTF. The CDR3 coding sequence is TGCAGCGTTGGGACGCGAAGGGGCTACACCTTC.

The rearrangement joins TRBV6-1 to TRBJ2-7, with D possibly TRBD1 on 6 matching bases. V was pared by 7 bases and J by 8 bases, with 21 bases between. Germline values: CDR1 MNHNS, CDR2 SASEGT. This CDR3 comprises 14 residues. The CDR3 sequence is CASNQGPRIEQQYF. The CDR3 nucleotides are TGTGCCAGCAATCAGGGGCCCCGAATTGAGCAGCAGTACTTC.

This clonotype was observed a few times. This chain joins TRBV6-1 and TRBJ1-1; D remains unclear. Trimming cost V 3 bases and J 4 bases, with 24 bases left between them. This CDR3 has 18 amino acids. Germline-derived CDR1 and CDR2 are MNHNS and SASEGT. DNA of the CDR3: TGTGCCAGCAGTGACTTTTGGCAGAGAGTCCCTCGGGCCACTGAAGCTTTCTTT. It translates to CASSDFWQRVPRATEAFF.

This clonotype was detected only a few times. In nucleotides, the CDR3 is TGTGCCAGCAGATACACTTTCCCGGTCTCTGGGGCCAACGTCCTGACTTTC. The encoded protein is CASRYTFPVSGANVLTF. The chain has TRBV28 and TRBJ2-6; D call uncertain. V lost 6 bases, J lost 0 bases, and 15 bases lay in between. This CDR3 comprises 17 residues. Germline CDR1 MDHEN, CDR2 SYDVKM.

At least ten counts were recorded for this clonotype. The chain joins TRBV7-2 to TRBJ2-7; TRBD1 matches 9 bases. CDR3 length: 15 residues. Germline trimming cut 0 bases from V and 2 bases from J; bases unmatched to any gene: 2. The germline CDR1 and CDR2 sequences are SGHTA and FQGNSA. The CDR3 reads CASSLAGTGPYEQYF. CDR3 DNA sequence: TGTGCCAGCAGCTTAGCCGGGACAGGGCCCTACGAGCAGTACTTC.

CDR3 DNA sequence: TGTGCCAGCAGTTACCCGACCCCGTGGACAGGGCGGGACACTGAAGCTTTCTTT. Protein: CASSYPTPWTGRDTEAFF. J is TRBJ1-1 and V is TRBV6-5; 8 positions match TRBD1. This CDR3 has 18 residues. Per germline, CDR1 MNHEY and CDR2 SVGAGI. Trimming cost V 2 bases and J 3 bases; bases outside gene matches: 14.

Ten or more counts support this clonotype. The V call is TRBV5-5, the J call TRBJ1-5; D call uncertain. This CDR3 has 13 amino acids. The V end lost 2 bases, the J end lost 5 bases, and 8 bases lay between the germline ends. Germline CDR1 SGHKS, CDR2 YYEKEE (reference sequence). CDR3 in amino acids: CASSFSGDQPQHF. The CDR3 DNA is TGTGCCAGCAGCTTTAGCGGGGATCAGCCCCAGCATTTT. The whole variable domain, filled in from reference TRBV5-5 and TRBJ1-5, reads DAGVTQSPTHLIKTRGQQVTLRCSPISGHKSVSWYQQVLGQGPQFIFQYYEKEERGRGNFPDRFSARQFPNYSSELNVNALLLGDSALYLCASSFSGDQPQHFGDGTRLSIL.

This clonotype turned up a few times. The V gene is TRBV29-1, the J gene TRBJ2-5, with D perhaps TRBD1 (5 bases). CDR1 is SQVTM, CDR2 ANQGSEA, per germline. V lost 5 bases and J 3 bases, leaving 10 bases between the germline ends. CDR3 length: 12 residues. CDR3 DNA sequence: TGCAGCGTTTACACAGGTGAAGAGACCCAGTACTTC. Amino acids: CSVYTGEETQYF.

This chain uses TRBV27 with TRBJ2-3; the D gene is possibly TRBD2 (5 bases). V shed 0 bases and J shed 2 bases, with 6 bases lying between them. The germline gives CDR1 MNHEY, CDR2 SMNVEV (reference sequence). The CDR3 extends over 14 amino acids. CDR3 DNA: TGTGCCAGCAGTTTATCAGCGGTCACAGATACGCAGTATTTT. Translated: CASSLSAVTDTQYF.